These 6 T cell receptor beta chains originate from one sample sequenced in a study of blood T cell repertoires in COVID-19. Only in-frame clones appear in the TCRdb table, and some are missing; sequencing was by immunoSEQ multiplex PCR. Of some 200,000 clones listed, just over 85% are singletons. Sequencing input: PBMCs or T cells enriched from blood (not recorded which). The receptors come from a woman aged 40 to 49 with acute COVID-19.

The rearrangement links TRBV19 to TRBJ1-4; a weak D match, TRBD1 (6 bases). The V gene's germline CDR1 is LNHDA and CDR2 SQIVND (reference sequence). With 4 bases removed from V and 8 bases from J, the gap between germline ends came to 17 bases. The CDR3 has 15 amino acids. In DNA form, the CDR3 reads TGTGCCAGTAGTAAGTCCTTACAGGGTTACGAAAAACTGTTTTTT. Protein: CASSKSLQGYEKLFF.

This chain uses TRBV9 with TRBJ1-5, with D possibly TRBD1 on 6 matching bases. The ends were cut back, 0 bases at V and 3 bases at J, with 10 bases in the middle. Germline V lookup: CDR1 SGDLS, CDR2 YYNGEE. This CDR3 contains 15 residues. The DNA for the CDR3 is TGTGCCAGCAGCGTAGGCCGACAGGACAATCAGCCCCAGCATTTT. Protein product: CASSVGRQDNQPQHF.

This chain joins TRBV9 and TRBJ2-1; 9 nucleotides match TRBD2. Trimming cost V 2 bases and J 6 bases; bases outside gene matches: 6. CDR3 size: 15 residues. CDR1 and CDR2 from the germline V gene are SGDLS and YYNGEE. This CDR3 is CASSVGLAGSNEQFF. In nucleotides, the CDR3 is TGTGCCAGCAGCGTGGGGCTAGCGGGGAGCAATGAGCAGTTCTTC.

The V gene is TRBV25-1, the J gene TRBJ1-1; weak D call: TRBD1 (5 bases). V was shortened by 9 bases and J by 6 bases, with 14 bases between the two germline ends. Looked up from germline, CDR1 is MGHDK and CDR2 is SYGVNS. This CDR3 has 12 residues. The CDR3 nucleotides read TGTGCCAGACCTAAGCGGGGCTCTGAAGCTTTCTTT. Translating it yields CARPKRGSEAFF.

V gene TRBV5-1 combines with J gene TRBJ1-2; TRBD1 might be the D (5 bases). The CDR3 length is 12 residues. V lost 4 bases, J lost 3 bases, and 7 bases lay in between. Germline V gene sequence: CDR1 SGHRS, CDR2 YFSETQ. CDR3 sequence (DNA): TGCGCCAGCAGCCCGGGGGACTATGGCTACACCTTC. It specifies CASSPGDYGYTF.

Concerning this clone: The conserved closing phenylalanine or tryptophan is absent in this CDR3, likely reflecting a read error. It is unclear where the CDR3 begins or ends on the DNA, so no DNA is shown, and the CDR3 is as TCRdb lists it. This chain joins TRBV2 and TRBJ2-7; TRBD1 was called by the table and not checked on the DNA. The CDR3 is made up of 13 amino acids, end residues included. Germline V gene data show CDR1 as SNHLY and CDR2 as FYNNEI. The CDR3 sequence: CASTNGQGRGKWL.